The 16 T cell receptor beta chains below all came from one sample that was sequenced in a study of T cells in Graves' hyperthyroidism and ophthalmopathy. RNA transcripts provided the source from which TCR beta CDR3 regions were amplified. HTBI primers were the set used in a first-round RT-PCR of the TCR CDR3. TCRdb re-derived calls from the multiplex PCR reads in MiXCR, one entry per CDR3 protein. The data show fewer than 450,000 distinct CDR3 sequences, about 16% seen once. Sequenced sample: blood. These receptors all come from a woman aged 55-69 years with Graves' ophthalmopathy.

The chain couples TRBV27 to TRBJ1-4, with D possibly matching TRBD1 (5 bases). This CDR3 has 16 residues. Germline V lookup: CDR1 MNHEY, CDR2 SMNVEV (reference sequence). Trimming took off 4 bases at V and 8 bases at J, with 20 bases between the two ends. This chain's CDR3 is CASSSRSEGTGEKLFF. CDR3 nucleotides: TGTGCCAGCAGTTCCCGGAGTGAGGGGACGGGGGAAAAACTGTTTTTT. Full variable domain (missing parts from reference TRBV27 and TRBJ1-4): EAQVTQNPRYLITVTGKKLTVTCSQNMNHEYMSWYRQDPGLGLRQIYYSMNVEVTDKGDVPEGYKVSRKEKRNFPLILESPSPNQTSLYFCASSSRSEGTGEKLFFGSGTQLSVL.

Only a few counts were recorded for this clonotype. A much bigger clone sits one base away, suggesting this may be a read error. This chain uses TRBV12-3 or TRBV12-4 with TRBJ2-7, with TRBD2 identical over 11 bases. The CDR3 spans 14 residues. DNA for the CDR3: TGTGCCAGCAGTGGGGCTAGCGGGAGGAACGGGCAGTGCTTC. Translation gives CASSGASGRNGQCF.

The CDR3, as DNA: TGTGCCAGTATGGGACAGGGGTCTTCCGAGCAGTACTTC. This encodes CASMGQGSSEQYF. The rearrangement uses TRBV19 and TRBJ2-7; 10 bases map to TRBD1. Germline V CDR1 and CDR2: LNHDA, SQIVND (reference sequence). The CDR3 has 13 amino acids. With 7 bases clipped from V and 6 bases from J, the junction kept 6 bases outside the gene matches.

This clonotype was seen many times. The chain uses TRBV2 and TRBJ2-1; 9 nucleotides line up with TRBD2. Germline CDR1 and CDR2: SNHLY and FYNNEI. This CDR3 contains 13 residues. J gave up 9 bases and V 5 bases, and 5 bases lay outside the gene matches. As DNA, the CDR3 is TGTGCCAGCAGTTTGCGGGAGGGCATTGAGCAGTTCTTC. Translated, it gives CASSLREGIEQFF. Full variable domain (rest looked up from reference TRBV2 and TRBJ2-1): EPEVTQTPSHQVTQMGQEVILRCVPISNHLYFYWYRQILGQKVEFLVSFYNNEISEKSEIFDDQFSVERPDGSNFTLKIRSTKLEDSAMYFCASSLREGIEQFFGPGTRLTVL.

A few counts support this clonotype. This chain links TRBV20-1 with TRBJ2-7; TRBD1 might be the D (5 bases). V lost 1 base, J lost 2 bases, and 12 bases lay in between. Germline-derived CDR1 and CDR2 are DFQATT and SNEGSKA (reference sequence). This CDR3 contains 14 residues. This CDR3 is CSARAPDMTYEQYF. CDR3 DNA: TGCAGTGCTAGAGCCCCGGACATGACCTACGAGCAGTACTTC.

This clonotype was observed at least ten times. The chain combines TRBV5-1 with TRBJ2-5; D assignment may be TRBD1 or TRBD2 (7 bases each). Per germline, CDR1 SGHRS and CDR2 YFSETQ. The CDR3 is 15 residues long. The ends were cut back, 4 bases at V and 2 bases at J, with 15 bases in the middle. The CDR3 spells CASSRGPSGQETQYF. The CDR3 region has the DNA TGCGCCAGCAGCAGGGGGCCTAGCGGACAAGAGACCCAGTACTTC.

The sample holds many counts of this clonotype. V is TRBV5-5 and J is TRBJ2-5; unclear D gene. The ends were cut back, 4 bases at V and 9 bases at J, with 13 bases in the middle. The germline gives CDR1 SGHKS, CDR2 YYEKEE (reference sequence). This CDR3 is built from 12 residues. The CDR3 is CASSAPGGPQYF. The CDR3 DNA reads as TGTGCCAGCAGCGCACCAGGCGGTCCCCAGTACTTC.

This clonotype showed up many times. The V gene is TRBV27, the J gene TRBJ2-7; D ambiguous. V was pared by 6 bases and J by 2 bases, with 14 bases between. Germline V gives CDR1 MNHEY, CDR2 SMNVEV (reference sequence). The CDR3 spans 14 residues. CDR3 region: CASRRFPGPYEQYF. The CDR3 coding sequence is TGTGCCAGCAGGCGCTTCCCAGGCCCCTACGAGCAGTACTTC.

CDR3 sequence reads: CASSYSTLTHNKPMNTEAFF. CDR3 nucleotide sequence: TGTGCCAGCAGTTACTCGACACTGACGCACAACAAGCCGATGAACACTGAAGCTTTCTTT. This sequence joins TRBV6-2 or TRBV6-3 and TRBJ1-1; D gene uncertain. The CDR3 is 20 residues long. Germline CDR1 and CDR2: MNHEY and SVGEGT. Between the trimmed V and J ends, which lost 0 bases and 0 bases, there was a span of 23 bases.

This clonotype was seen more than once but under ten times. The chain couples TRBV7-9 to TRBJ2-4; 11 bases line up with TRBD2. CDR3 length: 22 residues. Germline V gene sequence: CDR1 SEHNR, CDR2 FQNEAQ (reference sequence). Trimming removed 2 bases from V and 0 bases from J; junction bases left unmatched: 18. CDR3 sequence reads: CASSLPEISGRASPTAKNIQYF. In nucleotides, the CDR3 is TGTGCCAGCAGCTTACCCGAGATTAGCGGGAGGGCCTCCCCTACAGCCAAAAACATTCAGTACTTC.

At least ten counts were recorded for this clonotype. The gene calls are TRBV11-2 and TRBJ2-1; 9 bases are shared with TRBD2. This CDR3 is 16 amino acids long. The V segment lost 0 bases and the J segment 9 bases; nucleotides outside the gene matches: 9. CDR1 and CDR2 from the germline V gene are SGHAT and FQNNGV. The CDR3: CASSLDVAGGPPEQFF. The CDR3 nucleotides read TGTGCCAGCAGCTTAGATGTTGCGGGAGGGCCTCCTGAGCAGTTCTTC.

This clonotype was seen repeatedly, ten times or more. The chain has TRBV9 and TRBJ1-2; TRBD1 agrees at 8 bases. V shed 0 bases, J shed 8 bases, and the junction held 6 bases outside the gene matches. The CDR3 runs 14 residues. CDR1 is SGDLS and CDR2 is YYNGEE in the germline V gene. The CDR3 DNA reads TGTGCCAGCAGCGTAGGCAGGGGGCTGGAAGGCTACACCTTC. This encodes CASSVGRGLEGYTF.

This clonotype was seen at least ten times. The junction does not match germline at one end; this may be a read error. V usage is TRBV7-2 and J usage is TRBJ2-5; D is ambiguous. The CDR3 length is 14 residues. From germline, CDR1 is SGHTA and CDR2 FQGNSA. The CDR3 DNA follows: TGTGCCAGCAGACTGGACCAGGCCCAAGAGGCCCAGTACTTC. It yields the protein CASRLDQAQEAQYF.

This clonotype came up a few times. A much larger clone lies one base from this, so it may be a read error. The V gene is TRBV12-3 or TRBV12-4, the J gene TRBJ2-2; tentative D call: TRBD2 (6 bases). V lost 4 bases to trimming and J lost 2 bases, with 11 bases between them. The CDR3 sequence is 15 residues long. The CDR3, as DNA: TGTGCCAGCAGTTCCGGGACTTTCAACACCGGGGAGCTGTTTTTT. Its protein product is CASSSGTFNTGELFF.

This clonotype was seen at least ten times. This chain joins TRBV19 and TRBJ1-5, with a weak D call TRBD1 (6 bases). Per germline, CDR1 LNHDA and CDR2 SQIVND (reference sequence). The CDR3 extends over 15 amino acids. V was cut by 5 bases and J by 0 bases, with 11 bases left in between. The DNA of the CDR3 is TGTGCCAGTAGTCTCTACAGGGATAGCAATCAGCCCCAGCATTTT. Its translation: CASSLYRDSNQPQHF.

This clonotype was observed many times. The CDR3 is CASSTRTGRETQYF. In DNA, the CDR3 is TGTGCCAGCAGTACTCGGACAGGGCGAGAGACCCAGTACTTC. J is TRBJ2-5 and V is TRBV28, with 8 bases fitting TRBD1. The CDR3 is 14 residues long. Germline V lookup: CDR1 MDHEN, CDR2 SYDVKM. The V segment lost 5 bases and the J segment 4 bases; nucleotides outside the gene matches: 6.